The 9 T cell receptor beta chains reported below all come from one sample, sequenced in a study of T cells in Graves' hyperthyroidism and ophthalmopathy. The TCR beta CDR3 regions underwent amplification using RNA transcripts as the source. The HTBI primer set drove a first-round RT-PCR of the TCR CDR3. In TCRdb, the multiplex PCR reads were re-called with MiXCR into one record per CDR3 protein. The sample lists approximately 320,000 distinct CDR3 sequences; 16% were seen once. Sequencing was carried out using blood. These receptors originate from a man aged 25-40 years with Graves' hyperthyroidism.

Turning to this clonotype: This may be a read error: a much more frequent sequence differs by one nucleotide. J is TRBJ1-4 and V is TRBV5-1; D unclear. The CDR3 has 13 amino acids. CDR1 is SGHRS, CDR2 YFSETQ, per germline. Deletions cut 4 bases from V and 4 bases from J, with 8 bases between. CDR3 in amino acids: CASSRDRNEKLFF. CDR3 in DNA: TGCGCCAGCAGCAGGGATCGTAATGAAAAACTGTTTTTT.

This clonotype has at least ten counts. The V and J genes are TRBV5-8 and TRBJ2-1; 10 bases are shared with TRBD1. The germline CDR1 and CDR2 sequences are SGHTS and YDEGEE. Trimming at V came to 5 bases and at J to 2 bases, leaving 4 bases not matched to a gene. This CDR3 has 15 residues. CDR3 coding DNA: TGTGCCAGCAGATCGACAGGGGGCCCCTACAATGAGCAGTTCTTC. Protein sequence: CASRSTGGPYNEQFF.

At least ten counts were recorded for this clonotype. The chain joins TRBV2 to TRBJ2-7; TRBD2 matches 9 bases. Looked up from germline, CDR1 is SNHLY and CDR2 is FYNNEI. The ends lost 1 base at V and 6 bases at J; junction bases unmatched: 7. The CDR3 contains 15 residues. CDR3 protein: CASSEVHTSGREQYF. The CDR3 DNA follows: TGTGCCAGCAGTGAAGTCCATACTAGCGGGCGCGAGCAGTACTTC.

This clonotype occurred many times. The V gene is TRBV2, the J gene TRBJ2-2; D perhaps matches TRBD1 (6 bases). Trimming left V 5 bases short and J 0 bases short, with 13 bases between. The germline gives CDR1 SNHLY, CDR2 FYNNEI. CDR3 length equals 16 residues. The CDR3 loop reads CASSYSTGSNTGELFF. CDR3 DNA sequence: TGTGCCAGCAGTTACTCGACAGGATCGAACACCGGGGAGCTGTTTTTT.

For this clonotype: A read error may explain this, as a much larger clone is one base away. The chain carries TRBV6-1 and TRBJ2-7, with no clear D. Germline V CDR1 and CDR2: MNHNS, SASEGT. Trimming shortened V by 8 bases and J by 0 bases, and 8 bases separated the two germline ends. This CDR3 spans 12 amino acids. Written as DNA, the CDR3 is TGTGCCAGCGAAGGACCCTCCTACGAGCAGTACTTC. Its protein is CASEGPSYEQYF.

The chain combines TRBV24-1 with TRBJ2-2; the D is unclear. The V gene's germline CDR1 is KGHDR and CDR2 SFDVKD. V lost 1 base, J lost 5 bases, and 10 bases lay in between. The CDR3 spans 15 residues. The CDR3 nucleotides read TGTGCCACCAGTGATTTCGGACCCGGTACCGGGGAGCTGTTTTTT. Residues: CATSDFGPGTGELFF.

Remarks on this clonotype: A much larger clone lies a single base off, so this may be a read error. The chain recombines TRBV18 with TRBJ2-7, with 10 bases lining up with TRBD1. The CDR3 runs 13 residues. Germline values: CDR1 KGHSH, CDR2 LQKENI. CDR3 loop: CASSPGTGDEQCF. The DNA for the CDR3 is TGTGCCAGCTCACCGGGGACAGGGGACGAGCAGTGCTTC.

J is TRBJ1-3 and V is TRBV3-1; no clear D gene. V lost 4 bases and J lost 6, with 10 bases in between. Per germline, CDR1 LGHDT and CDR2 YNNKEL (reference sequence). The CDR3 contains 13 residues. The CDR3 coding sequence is TGTGCCAGCAGCCTCAAGGCGGAAAACACCATATATTTT. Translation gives CASSLKAENTIYF.

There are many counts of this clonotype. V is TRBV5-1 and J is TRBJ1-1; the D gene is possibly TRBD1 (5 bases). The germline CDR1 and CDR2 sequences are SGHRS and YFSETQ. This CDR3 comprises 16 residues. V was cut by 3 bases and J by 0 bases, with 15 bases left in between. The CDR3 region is CASSYGPGFMNTEAFF. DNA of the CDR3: TGCGCCAGCAGCTACGGCCCAGGGTTCATGAACACTGAAGCTTTCTTT.